This T cell receptor (beta chain) appears in the sequencing data of a study of regulatory T cells in long-lasting Graves disease. Study-level background: Treatment with antithyroid drugs for over 5 years, together with positive TSH receptor antibodies, meant persistent Graves' disease.

Relying on iRepertoire HTBI primers and Arm-PCR of CDR3 regions, the team built TCR beta libraries. TCRdb redid the calling of the multiplex PCR reads with MiXCR, one entry per CDR3 protein. The table records 500,000 to 800,000 distinct CDR3 sequences, about 32% of them present only once. Deletions cut 8 bases from V and 4 bases from J, with 20 bases between. The CDR3 extends over 15 amino acids. Germline V gives CDR1 MGHDK, CDR2 SYGVNS. This clonotype was observed a few times. Time point reported: persistent/refractory GD, antithyroid drugs over 5 years with positive TRAb. Isolated PBMC RNA provided the starting material for the TCR library. In this cohort, patients came from an endocrinology department located in Xi'an, China.

The chain joins TRBV25-1 to TRBJ2-5; possibly TRBD2 for D (6 bases). This TCR derives from a female donor with Graves disease. Here the sequenced sample was peripheral blood mononuclear cells (PBMCs), taken when the disease was refractory, from a patient treated with antithyroid drugs. The CDR3 is CASGGMGFGRETQYF. Here the CDR3 DNA reads TGTGCCAGCGGAGGAATGGGGTTCGGGAGAGAGACCCAGTACTTC.